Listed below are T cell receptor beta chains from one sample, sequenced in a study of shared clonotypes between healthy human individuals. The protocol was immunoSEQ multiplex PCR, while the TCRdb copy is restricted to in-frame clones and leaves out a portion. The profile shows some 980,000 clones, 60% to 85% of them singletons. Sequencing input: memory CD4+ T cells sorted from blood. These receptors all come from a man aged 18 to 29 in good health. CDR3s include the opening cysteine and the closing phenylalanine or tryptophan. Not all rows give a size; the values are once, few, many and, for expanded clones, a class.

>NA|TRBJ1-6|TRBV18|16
CASSPPGRVFGSPLHF
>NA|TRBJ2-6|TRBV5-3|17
CARSSRTVFSGANVLTF
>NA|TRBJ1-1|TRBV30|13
CAWSGGGGTEAFF
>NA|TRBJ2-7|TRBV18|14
CASSPTSAAYEQYF
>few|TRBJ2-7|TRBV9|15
CASSSQAGGPFEQYF
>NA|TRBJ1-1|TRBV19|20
CASSIDPGQGIGWRNTEAFF
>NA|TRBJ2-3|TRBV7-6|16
CASSLGRGLLTDTQYF
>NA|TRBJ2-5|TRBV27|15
CASSFGGGGAETQYF
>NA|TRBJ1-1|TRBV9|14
CASSKQGIGTEAFF
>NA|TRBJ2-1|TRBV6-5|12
CASSPRFGEQFF